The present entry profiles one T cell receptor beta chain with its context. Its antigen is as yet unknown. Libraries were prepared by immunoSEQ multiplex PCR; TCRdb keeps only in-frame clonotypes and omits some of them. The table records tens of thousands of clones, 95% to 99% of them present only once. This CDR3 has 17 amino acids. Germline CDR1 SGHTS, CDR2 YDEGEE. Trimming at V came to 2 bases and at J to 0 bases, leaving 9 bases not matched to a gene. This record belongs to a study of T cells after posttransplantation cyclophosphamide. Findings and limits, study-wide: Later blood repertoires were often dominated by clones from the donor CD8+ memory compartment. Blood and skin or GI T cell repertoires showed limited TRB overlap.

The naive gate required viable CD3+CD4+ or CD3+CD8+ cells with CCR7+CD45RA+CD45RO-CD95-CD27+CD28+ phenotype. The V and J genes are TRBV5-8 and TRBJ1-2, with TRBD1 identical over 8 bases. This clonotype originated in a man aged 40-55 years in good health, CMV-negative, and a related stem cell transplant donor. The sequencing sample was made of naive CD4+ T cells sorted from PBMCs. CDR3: CASSFYWAGQANYGYTF. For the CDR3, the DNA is TGTGCCAGCAGCTTTTATTGGGCGGGACAGGCTAACTATGGCTACACCTTC.